This TCR beta chain was retrieved from a study of T cell responses to AZD1222 COVID-19 vaccine. The overall study: Pooling covered second doses at about 4 or about 12 weeks. Study results and limitations: Spike-specific TCR breadth rose after two AZD1222 doses, and depth rose as well. White British donors predominated, females outnumbered males, and clonal diversity was possibly underestimated. Spike was spanned by vaccine-associated CD4 TCRs, which were dominant at 160-218 and 743-854.

The CDR3 covers 16 residues. V gave up 1 base and J gave up 7 bases; unmatched junction bases: 11. CDR1 LGHNA and CDR2 YSLEER come from the germline V gene. Turning to this clone: The antigen is not known.

The assay was immunoSEQ multiplex PCR, and TCRdb's table has in-frame clones only and misses some. The sample consists of roughly 120,000 clones, 85% to 90% of them appearing once. The chain has TRBV4-3 and TRBJ1-2; 8 bases fit TRBD1. The source was peripheral blood, collected on day 0 of AZD1222 vaccination. This clonotype was obtained from an adult in good health. This chain's CDR3 is CASSQGYDRGRVGYTF. Written as DNA, the CDR3 is TGCGCCAGCAGCCAAGGGTACGACAGGGGACGAGTTGGCTACACCTTC.